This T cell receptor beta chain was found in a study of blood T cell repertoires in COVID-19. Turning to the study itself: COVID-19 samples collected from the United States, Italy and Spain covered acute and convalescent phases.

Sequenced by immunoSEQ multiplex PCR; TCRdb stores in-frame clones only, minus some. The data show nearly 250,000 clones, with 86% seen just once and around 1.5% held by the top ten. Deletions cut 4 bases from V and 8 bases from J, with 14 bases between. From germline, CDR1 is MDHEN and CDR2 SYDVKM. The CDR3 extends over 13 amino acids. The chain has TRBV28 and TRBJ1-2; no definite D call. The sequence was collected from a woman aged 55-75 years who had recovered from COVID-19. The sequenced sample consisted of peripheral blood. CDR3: CASSSPAPPGYTF. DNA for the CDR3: TGTGCCAGCAGTTCCCCCGCGCCTCCCGGCTACACCTTC.